This TCR beta chain was observed in a study of blood T cell repertoires in COVID-19. The overall study: Collection of acute and convalescent COVID-19 samples took place in the United States, Italy and Spain. From T cells, B-cell-depleted T cells, or PBMCs came the material, which was cDNA or gDNA.

Method: immunoSEQ multiplex PCR; TCRdb's copy keeps in-frame clones and lacks some. The sample consists of around 170,000 clones, around 89% of them appearing once. CDR1 and CDR2 (germline): MDHEN, SYDVKM. CDR3 length: 13 residues. The germline V and J ends were trimmed by 2 bases and 5 bases, with 10 bases remaining between them. V usage is TRBV28 and J usage is TRBJ2-7; D remains unclear. This clonotype originated in a woman aged 25 to 39 with acute or convalescent COVID-19. The sample consisted of peripheral blood. The CDR3 is CASSLPGVDEQYF. As DNA, the CDR3 is TGTGCCAGCAGTTTACCAGGTGTCGACGAGCAGTACTTC.